The sample holds many counts of the clone carrying this T cell receptor beta chain. No antigen is known for it. The data are from a study of regulatory T cells in long-lasting Graves disease. Germline trimming cut 2 bases from V and 7 bases from J; bases unmatched to any gene: 5. CDR1 is SGHRS and CDR2 is YFSETQ in the germline V gene. The CDR3 sequence is 15 residues long. Time point specified: newly diagnosed GD, antithyroid drugs for less than 3 months. The authors made the TCR library using RNA they extracted from PBMCs. Combining iRepertoire HTBI primers with Arm-PCR of CDR3 regions, the authors built TCR beta libraries. TCRdb recomputed calls from the multiplex PCR reads with MiXCR, one row per CDR3 protein. This table has 350,000 to 500,000 distinct CDR3 sequences, 12% to 15% appearing once. Whole-study results and caveats: Persistent patients had more shared public clonotypes (fewer than 3,000) than new patients (approximately 920).

The same sample was also studied in work on T cells in Graves' hyperthyroidism and ophthalmopathy. That investigation notes: Each diagnosis drew on symptoms, thyroxine, TRAb, thyroid ultrasound and orbital computed tomography findings. HTBI primers drove first-round RT-PCR of the TCR CDR3. Most expanded thyroid clonotypes above 0.001 recurred in blood.

The starting material was peripheral blood mononuclear cells (PBMCs), obtained at new diagnosis, from a patient treated with antithyroid drugs. The sequence was collected from a woman in her 50s with Graves disease. The chain links TRBV5-1 to TRBJ2-1; 11 positions match TRBD2. DNA for the CDR3: TGCGCCAGCAGCTTACTAGCGGGAGCCCTAAATGAGCAGTTCTTC. It translates to CASSLLAGALNEQFF.